The present TCR beta chain was sequenced within a study of CD8 T cells in Susac syndrome. V gave up 5 bases and J gave up 4 bases, with 15 bases separating them. The CDR3 runs 14 residues. Germline assignment: CDR1 SGHVS and CDR2 FQNEAQ. The authors reverse transcribed about 0.45 to 1 ug RNA with random hexamers. In TCRdb, the immunoSEQ multiplex PCR reads were re-called with MiXCR into one record per CDR3 protein. The sample gives about 70,000 distinct CDR3 sequences, over 95% of which show up once; 0.11% is in the top ten. Sequences were obtained from CD4+ T cells from PBMCs. The source of this sequence is a human donor with multiple sclerosis. The J gene is TRBJ2-7, the V gene TRBV7-8; D remains ambiguous. The CDR3 sequence is CASSPLGSRYEQYF. The CDR3, as DNA: TGTGCCAGCAGCCCTTTGGGTAGTCGTTACGAGCAGTACTTC.